These 16 T cell receptor beta chains were sequenced from one sample in a study of cytomegalovirus exposure and HLA in healthy donors. Measured with immunoSEQ multiplex PCR; TCRdb has only the in-frame clones, and not every one. The sample comprises 60,000 to 65,000 clones, roughly 94% of which are singletons, and 5.8% rests with the top ten. Sequenced material: PBMCs. These receptors all stem from a young woman in good health and CMV-seropositive.

This chain joins TRBV6-1 and TRBJ1-5, with D perhaps matching TRBD1 (5 bases). Per the germline V gene, CDR1 is MNHNS and CDR2 is SASEGT. This CDR3 region has 14 residues. V dropped 2 bases and J dropped 4 bases, with 9 bases sitting between them. CDR3 region: CASSERTTNQPQHF. The CDR3 DNA sequence: TGTGCCAGCAGTGAAAGGACAACTAATCAGCCCCAGCATTTT.

The chain uses TRBV6-5 and TRBJ1-3; D ambiguous. Germline lookup yields CDR1 MNHEY and CDR2 SVGAGI. CDR3 size: 11 residues. V was shortened by 5 bases and J by 3 bases, with 2 bases between the two germline ends. DNA of the CDR3: TGTGCCAGCAGTCTTGGAAACACCATATATTTT. Amino acids: CASSLGNTIYF.

This chain uses TRBV13 with TRBJ2-5, with TRBD2 identical over 7 bases. The V gene's germline CDR1 is PRHDT and CDR2 FYEKMQ (reference sequence). The CDR3 consists of 13 residues. V was clipped by 3 bases and J by 5 bases; unmatched bases: 3. The CDR3: CASSFISGETQYF. CDR3 nucleotides: TGTGCCAGCAGCTTTATTAGCGGGGAGACCCAGTACTTC.

The chain recombines TRBV4-3 with TRBJ2-1, with 10 nucleotides matching TRBD1. The V gene's germline CDR1 is LGHNA and CDR2 YSLEER. The CDR3 is 16 residues long. J gave up 7 bases and V 1 base, and 7 bases lay outside the gene matches. CDR3 region: CASSQGRQGARNEQFF. As DNA, the CDR3 is TGCGCCAGCAGCCAAGGACGACAGGGGGCGCGGAATGAGCAGTTCTTC.

The V gene is TRBV6-5, the J gene TRBJ1-5, with 8 bases lining up with TRBD1. The trim removed 4 bases at V and 2 bases at J, leaving 4 bases unmatched. This CDR3 spans 15 amino acids. CDR1 is MNHEY, CDR2 SVGAGI, per germline. CDR3 coding DNA: TGTGCCAGCAGTTCCACAGGGGGGGGCAATCAGCCCCAGCATTTT. This gives the protein CASSSTGGGNQPQHF.

The chain uses TRBV28 and TRBJ1-1, with a possible D match to TRBD1 (6 bases). The CDR3 sequence is 16 residues long. V gave up 5 bases and J gave up 2 bases, with 18 bases separating them. Germline CDR1 and CDR2: MDHEN and SYDVKM. Written as DNA, the CDR3 is TGTGCCAGCAGTCCCTACGGGTTACAGGGTAACACTGAAGCTTTCTTT. Translated, it gives CASSPYGLQGNTEAFF. The whole variable domain, filled in from reference TRBV28 and TRBJ1-1, reads DVKVTQSSRYLVKRTGEKVFLECVQDMDHENMFWYRQDPGLGLRLIYFSYDVKMKEKGDIPEGYSVSREKKERFSLILESASTNQTSMYLCASSPYGLQGNTEAFFGQGTRLTVV.

The gene calls are TRBV19 and TRBJ2-7; D perhaps matches TRBD1 (6 bases). The CDR3 extends over 16 amino acids. The V end was cut by 5 bases, the J end by 0 bases, with 17 bases between. Germline V gives CDR1 LNHDA, CDR2 SQIVND (reference sequence). CDR3 DNA: TGTGCCAGTAGTGCCAGATACAGGGACCGCTCCTACGAGCAGTACTTC. Translating gives CASSARYRDRSYEQYF.

This clone is a singleton in its sample. The CDR3 is CASSYITGGIASAFF. The CDR3 region has the DNA TGTGCCAGCAGTTACATTACAGGGGGCATAGCCTCGGCTTTCTTT. This chain connects TRBV6-6 to TRBJ1-1; 9 positions match TRBD1. V lost 2 bases to trimming and J lost 11 bases; unmatched junction nucleotides: 12. The CDR3 runs 15 residues. Germline loops: CDR1 MNHNY, CDR2 SVGAGI (reference sequence).

V gene TRBV5-1 combines with J gene TRBJ1-4; D is possibly TRBD1 (5 bases). Trimming shortened V by 1 base and J by 3 bases, and 16 bases separated the two germline ends. The CDR3 totals 17 residues. Germline V gene lookup returns CDR1 SGHRS and CDR2 YFSETQ. The chain's CDR3 is CASSLLPRGRANEKLFF. The CDR3 DNA follows: TGCGCCAGCAGCTTGCTTCCGCGGGGGAGGGCTAATGAAAAACTGTTTTTT.

The rearrangement joins TRBV7-6 to TRBJ2-3, with D hard to call. The CDR3 sequence is 14 residues long. Germline-derived CDR1 and CDR2 are SGHVS and FNYEAQ. V lost 1 base and J lost 3, with 8 bases in between. The CDR3: CASSLGSPTDTQYF. The CDR3 DNA is TGTGCCAGCAGCTTAGGTAGTCCAACAGATACGCAGTATTTT.

This sequence joins TRBV30 and TRBJ1-2; no reliable D call. Trimming took 1 base from V and 8 from J, leaving 20 bases between them. The CDR3 sequence is 15 residues long. CDR1 is GTSNPN, CDR2 SVGIG, per germline (reference sequence). The CDR3 loop is CAWSETPGSQRGYTF. DNA of the CDR3: TGTGCCTGGAGTGAAACCCCCGGGAGTCAAAGAGGCTACACCTTC.

This chain joins TRBV7-9 and TRBJ1-2, with a tentative D call TRBD1 (6 bases). CDR1 is SEHNR and CDR2 is FQNEAQ in the germline V gene (reference sequence). V lost 5 bases and J 5 bases, leaving 12 bases between the germline ends. This CDR3 is built from 13 residues. This CDR3 reads CASSQRQGYGYTF. As DNA, the CDR3 is TGTGCCAGCAGCCAGAGGCAGGGGTATGGCTACACCTTC.

The CDR3 region has the DNA TGCGCCAGCAGCCAAGAGATGTCCCTCGGCACCGGGGAGCTGTTTTTT. This sequence encodes CASSQEMSLGTGELFF. V usage is TRBV4-3 and J usage is TRBJ2-2; D is unresolved. CDR1 and CDR2 from the germline V gene are LGHNA and YSLEER. CDR3 length: 16 amino acids. V dropped 0 bases and J dropped 4 bases, with 12 bases sitting between them.

V is TRBV30 and J is TRBJ1-4, with TRBD1 matching 9 bases. CDR3 length: 13 residues. V lost 4 bases to trimming and J lost 10 bases; unmatched junction nucleotides: 7. Germline loops: CDR1 GTSNPN, CDR2 SVGIG (reference sequence). Here the CDR3 DNA reads TGTGCCTGGACTTCCCAGGGACAGGGAAAACTGTTTTTT. Encoded protein: CAWTSQGQGKLFF.

V is TRBV28 and J is TRBJ2-1, with D hard to call. The V end lost 11 bases, the J end lost 0 bases, and 11 bases lay between the germline ends. This CDR3 comprises 13 residues. CDR1 is MDHEN and CDR2 is SYDVKM in the germline V gene. CDR3 region: CAVRPSSYNEQFF. As DNA, the CDR3 is TGTGCCGTCCGTCCCAGCTCCTACAATGAGCAGTTCTTC.

The genes are TRBV11-2 and TRBJ1-5; D call uncertain. CDR1 and CDR2 from the germline V gene are SGHAT and FQNNGV. The CDR3 runs to 13 residues. V was cut by 2 bases and J by 5 bases, with 7 bases left in between. DNA for the CDR3: TGTGCCAGCAGCTTATGGGGAGATCAGCCCCAGCATTTT. It is translated as CASSLWGDQPQHF.